This TCR beta chain was identified in a study of T cell responses to AZD1222 COVID-19 vaccine. The method was immunoSEQ multiplex PCR; TCRdb's version includes in-frame clones alone and lacks a portion of them. This table holds about 130,000 clones, over 80% found once. To note about this clone: Its antigen is as yet unknown.

Study-wide results and limits: Clonal diversity may have been underestimated in mostly white British donors. Baseline serology detected seropositivity in only six AZD1222 recipients.

Trimming shortened V by 6 bases and J by 1 base, and 12 bases separated the two germline ends. In germline, CDR1 is MNHEY, CDR2 SMNVEV (reference sequence). The CDR3 covers 14 residues. The sample consisted of peripheral blood, taken on day 0 of AZD1222 vaccination. This clonotype was sampled from an adult in good health. This chain uses TRBV27 with TRBJ1-2; the D is unclear. CDR3 coding DNA: TGTGCCAGCAGCCCCGTTGGGAGTAACTATGGCTACACCTTC. Its protein product is CASSPVGSNYGYTF.